The entry below gives a single T cell receptor (beta chain) sequence along with its context. The method was immunoSEQ multiplex PCR; TCRdb's version includes in-frame clones alone and lacks a portion of them. The table shows approximately 300,000 clones, with more than 80% occurring only once. CDR3 length: 15 amino acids. V shed 3 bases, J shed 4 bases, and the junction held 6 bases outside the gene matches. CDR1 is SGHTA and CDR2 is FQGNSA in the germline V gene. This entry is derived from a study of blood T cell repertoires in COVID-19. This TCR came from a woman in her forties with acute or convalescent COVID-19. The sample consisted of peripheral blood. The chain employs TRBV7-2 and TRBJ2-3; 8 nucleotides align to TRBD2. The CDR3 bases are TGTGCCAGCAGCTTCGGGGGGGGGCACTCAGATACGCAGTATTTT. Translation: CASSFGGGHSDTQYF.